This entry is about one T cell receptor (beta chain). The data are from a study of blood T cell repertoires in COVID-19. The germline gives CDR1 ENHRY, CDR2 SYGVKD. V was pared by 0 bases and J by 1 base, with 9 bases between. CDR3 size: 15 residues. Here immunoSEQ multiplex PCR was the method, and the copy in TCRdb shows in-frame clones only, minus some. The table includes about 250,000 clones, roughly 83% detected once. The J gene is TRBJ2-5, the V gene TRBV10-3; D perhaps matches TRBD2 (6 bases). The sequence was collected from an elderly woman with COVID-19, enrolled during active disease. The sequenced material came from peripheral blood. CDR3 DNA sequence: TGTGCCATCAGTGAGTCACTAGCTTCCCAAGAGACCCAGTACTTC. The encoded protein is CAISESLASQETQYF.